This T cell receptor (beta chain) was captured in a study of T cell responses to AZD1222 COVID-19 vaccine. As to this clone: Its antigen is not identified.

General study results and limits: Repertoire sampling happened only post peak T cell response. At 160-218 and 743-854, vaccine-associated CD4 TCRs were dominant, and they spanned spike. Of the AZD1222 recipients, only 5 or 6 were seropositive at baseline. Donor demographics were predominantly white British with a female majority; clonal diversity may be underestimated.

Profiling relied on immunoSEQ multiplex PCR, and the TCRdb table lists in-frame clones only, not all of them. The table includes under 140,000 clones, around 90% detected once. From germline, CDR1 is MDHEN and CDR2 SYDVKM. Trimming shortened V by 2 bases and J by 5 bases, and 7 bases separated the two germline ends. CDR3 length: 12 residues. The sample in question was peripheral blood, obtained on day 0 of AZD1222 vaccination. The V gene is TRBV28, the J gene TRBJ2-7; D gene unclear. This sequence originates from an adult in good health. Here the CDR3 reads CASSLPWDEQYF. CDR3 sequence (DNA): TGTGCCAGCAGTTTACCCTGGGACGAGCAGTACTTC.